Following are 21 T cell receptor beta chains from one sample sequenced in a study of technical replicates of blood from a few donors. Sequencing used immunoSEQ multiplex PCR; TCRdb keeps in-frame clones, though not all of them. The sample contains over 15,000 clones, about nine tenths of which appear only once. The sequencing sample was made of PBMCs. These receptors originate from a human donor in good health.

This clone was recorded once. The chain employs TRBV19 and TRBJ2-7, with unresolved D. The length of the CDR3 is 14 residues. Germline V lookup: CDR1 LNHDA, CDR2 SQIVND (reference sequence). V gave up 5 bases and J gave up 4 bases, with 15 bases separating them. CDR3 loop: CASSGLGEPYEQYF. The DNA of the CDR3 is TGTGCCAGTAGTGGGCTGGGTGAGCCGTACGAGCAGTACTTC.

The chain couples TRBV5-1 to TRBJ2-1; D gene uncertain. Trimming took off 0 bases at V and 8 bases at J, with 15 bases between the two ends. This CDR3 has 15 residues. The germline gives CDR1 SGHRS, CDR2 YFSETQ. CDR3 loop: CASSLAGDPFYEQFF. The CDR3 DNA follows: TGCGCCAGCAGCTTGGCCGGAGACCCTTTCTATGAGCAGTTCTTC.

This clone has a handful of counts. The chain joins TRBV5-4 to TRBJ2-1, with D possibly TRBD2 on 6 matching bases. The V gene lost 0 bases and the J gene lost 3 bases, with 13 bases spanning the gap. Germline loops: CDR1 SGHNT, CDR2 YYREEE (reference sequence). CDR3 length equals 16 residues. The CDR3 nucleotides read TGTGCCAGCAGCTTGGGAGGGCGGGATAACTACAATGAGCAGTTCTTC. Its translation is CASSLGGRDNYNEQFF. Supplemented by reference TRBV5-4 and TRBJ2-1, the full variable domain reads ETGVTQSPTHLIKTRGQQVTLRCSSQSGHNTVSWYQQALGQGPQFIFQYYREEENGRGNFPPRFSGLQFPNYSSELNVNALELDDSALYLCASSLGGRDNYNEQFFGPGTRLTVL.

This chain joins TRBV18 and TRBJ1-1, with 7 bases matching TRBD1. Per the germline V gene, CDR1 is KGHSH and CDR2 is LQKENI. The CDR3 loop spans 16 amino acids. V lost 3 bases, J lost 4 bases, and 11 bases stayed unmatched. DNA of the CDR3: TGTGCCAGCTCACCCATAAACCGACCAGGGGGCACTGAAGCTTTCTTT. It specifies CASSPINRPGGTEAFF.

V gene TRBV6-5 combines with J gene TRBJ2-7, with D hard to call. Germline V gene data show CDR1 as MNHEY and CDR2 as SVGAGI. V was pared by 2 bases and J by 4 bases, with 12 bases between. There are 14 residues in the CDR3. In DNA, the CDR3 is TGTGCCAGCAGTTACCTCGGAGACTCATACGAGCAGTACTTC. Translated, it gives CASSYLGDSYEQYF.

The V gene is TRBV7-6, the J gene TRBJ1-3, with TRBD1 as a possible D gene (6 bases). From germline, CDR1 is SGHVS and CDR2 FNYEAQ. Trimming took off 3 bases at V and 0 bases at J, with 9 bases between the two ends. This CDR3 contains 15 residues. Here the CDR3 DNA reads TGTGCCAGCAGCTTGGGGGCATACTCTGGAAACACCATATATTTT. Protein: CASSLGAYSGNTIYF.

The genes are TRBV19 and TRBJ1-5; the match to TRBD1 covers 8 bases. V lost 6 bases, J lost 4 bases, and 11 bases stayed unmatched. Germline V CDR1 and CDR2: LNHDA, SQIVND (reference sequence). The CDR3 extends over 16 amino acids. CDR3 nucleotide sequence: TGTGCCAGTAGCCCCCAGGGGGCTCGTAAAAATCAGCCCCAGCATTTT. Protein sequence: CASSPQGARKNQPQHF.

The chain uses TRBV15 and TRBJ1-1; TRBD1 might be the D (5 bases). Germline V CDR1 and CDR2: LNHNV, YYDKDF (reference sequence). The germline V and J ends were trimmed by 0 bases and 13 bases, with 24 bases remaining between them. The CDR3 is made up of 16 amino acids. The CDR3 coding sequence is TGTGCCACCAGCAGAGACACGAGTAAGGCAGGGCGGTGGGTTTTCTTT. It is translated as CATSRDTSKAGRWVFF.

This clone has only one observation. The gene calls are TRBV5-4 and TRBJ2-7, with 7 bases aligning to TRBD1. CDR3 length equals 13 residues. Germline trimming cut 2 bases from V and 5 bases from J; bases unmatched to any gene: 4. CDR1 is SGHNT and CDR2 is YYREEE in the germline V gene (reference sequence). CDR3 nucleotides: TGTGCCAGCAGCTTCCACGGGACAGACGAGCAGTACTTC. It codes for CASSFHGTDEQYF.

CDR3 sequence reads: CASSQDQDSSYEQYF. For the CDR3, the DNA is TGCGCCAGCAGCCAAGATCAGGATAGCTCCTACGAGCAGTACTTC. The chain is built from TRBV4-1 and TRBJ2-7; D uncertain. Trimming took 0 bases from V and 0 from J, leaving 9 bases between them. There are 15 residues in the CDR3. The germline V gene encodes CDR1 MGHRA and CDR2 YSYEKL.

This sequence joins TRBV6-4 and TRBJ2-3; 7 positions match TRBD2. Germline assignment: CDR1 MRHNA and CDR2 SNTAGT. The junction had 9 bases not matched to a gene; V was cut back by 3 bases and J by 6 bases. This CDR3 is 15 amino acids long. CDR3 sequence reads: CASSEVGGPSDTQYF. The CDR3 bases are TGTGCCAGCAGTGAGGTGGGAGGGCCCTCGGATACGCAGTATTTT.

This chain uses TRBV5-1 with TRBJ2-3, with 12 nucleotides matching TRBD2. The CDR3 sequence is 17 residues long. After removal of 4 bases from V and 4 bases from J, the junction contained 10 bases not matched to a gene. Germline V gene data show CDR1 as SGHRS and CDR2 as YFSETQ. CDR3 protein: CASSASPTSGSSDTQYF. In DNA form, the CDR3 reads TGCGCCAGCAGCGCCTCCCCGACTAGCGGGAGCTCAGATACGCAGTATTTT. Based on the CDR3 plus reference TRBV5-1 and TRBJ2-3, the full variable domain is KAGVTQTPRYLIKTRGQQVTLSCSPISGHRSVSWYQQTPGQGLQFLFEYFSETQRNKGNFPGRFSGRQFSNSRSEMNVSTLELGDSALYLCASSASPTSGSSDTQYFGPGTRLTVL.

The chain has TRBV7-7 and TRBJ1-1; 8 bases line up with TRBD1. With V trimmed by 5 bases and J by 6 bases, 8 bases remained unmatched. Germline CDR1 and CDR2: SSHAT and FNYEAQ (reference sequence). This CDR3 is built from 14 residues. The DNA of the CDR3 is TGTGCCAGCAGCCCCACAGGGGGGGAGGCTGAAGCTTTCTTT. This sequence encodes CASSPTGGEAEAFF. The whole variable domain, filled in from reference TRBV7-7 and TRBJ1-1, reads GAGVSQSPRYKVTKRGQDVTLRCDPISSHATLYWYQQALGQGPEFLTYFNYEAQPDKSGLPSDRFSAERPEGSISTLTIQRTEQRDSAMYRCASSPTGGEAEAFFGQGTRLTVV.

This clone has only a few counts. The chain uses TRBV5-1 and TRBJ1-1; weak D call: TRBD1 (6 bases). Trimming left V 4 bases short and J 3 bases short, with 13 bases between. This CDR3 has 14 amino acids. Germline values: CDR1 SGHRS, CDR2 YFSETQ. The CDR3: CASSIQGWDTEAFF. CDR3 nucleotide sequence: TGCGCCAGCAGCATACAGGGATGGGACACTGAAGCTTTCTTT.

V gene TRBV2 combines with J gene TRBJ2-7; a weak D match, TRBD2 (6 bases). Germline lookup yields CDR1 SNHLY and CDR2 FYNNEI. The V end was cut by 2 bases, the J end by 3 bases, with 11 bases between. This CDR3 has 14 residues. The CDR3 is CASSEIAEYYEQYF. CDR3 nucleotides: TGTGCCAGCAGTGAAATAGCGGAATACTACGAGCAGTACTTC. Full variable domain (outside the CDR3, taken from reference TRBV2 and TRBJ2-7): EPEVTQTPSHQVTQMGQEVILRCVPISNHLYFYWYRQILGQKVEFLVSFYNNEISEKSEIFDDQFSVERPDGSNFTLKIRSTKLEDSAMYFCASSEIAEYYEQYFGPGTRLTVT.

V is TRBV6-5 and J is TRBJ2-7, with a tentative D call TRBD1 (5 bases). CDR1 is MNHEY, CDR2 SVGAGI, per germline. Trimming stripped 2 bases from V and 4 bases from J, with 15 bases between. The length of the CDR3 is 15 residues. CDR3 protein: CASSYQASGQYEQYF. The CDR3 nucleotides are TGTGCCAGCAGTTACCAAGCTTCAGGGCAGTACGAGCAGTACTTC.

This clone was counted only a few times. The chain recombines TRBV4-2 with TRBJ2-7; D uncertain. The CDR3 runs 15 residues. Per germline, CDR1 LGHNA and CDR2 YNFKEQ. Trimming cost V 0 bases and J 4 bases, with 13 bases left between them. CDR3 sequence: CASSQDQAQTYEQYF. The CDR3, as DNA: TGTGCCAGCAGCCAAGATCAGGCGCAGACGTACGAGCAGTACTTC.

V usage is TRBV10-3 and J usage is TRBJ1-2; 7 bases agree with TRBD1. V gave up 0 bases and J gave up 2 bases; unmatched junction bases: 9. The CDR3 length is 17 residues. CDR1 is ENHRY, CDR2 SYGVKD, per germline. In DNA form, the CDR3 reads TGTGCCATCAGTGAGTCATGGAGGGGGCGCCGGAACTATGGCTACACCTTC. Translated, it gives CAISESWRGRRNYGYTF.

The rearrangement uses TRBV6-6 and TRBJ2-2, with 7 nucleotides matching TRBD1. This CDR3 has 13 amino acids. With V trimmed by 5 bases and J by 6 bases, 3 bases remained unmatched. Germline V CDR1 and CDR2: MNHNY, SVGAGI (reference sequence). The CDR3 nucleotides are TGTGCCAGCAGTCGGACAGGTGCCGGGGAGCTGTTTTTT. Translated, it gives CASSRTGAGELFF.

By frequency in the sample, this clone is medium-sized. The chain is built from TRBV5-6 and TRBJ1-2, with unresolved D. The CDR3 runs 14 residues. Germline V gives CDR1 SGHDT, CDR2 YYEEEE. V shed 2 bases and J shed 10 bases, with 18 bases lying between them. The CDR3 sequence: CASSFGGPLIDYTF. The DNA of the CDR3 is TGTGCCAGCAGCTTTGGCGGTCCCCTGATTGACTACACCTTC.

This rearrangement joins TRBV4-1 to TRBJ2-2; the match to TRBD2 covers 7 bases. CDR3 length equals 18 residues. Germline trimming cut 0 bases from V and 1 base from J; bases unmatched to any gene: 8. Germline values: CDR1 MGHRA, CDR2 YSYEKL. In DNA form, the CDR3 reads TGCGCCAGCAGCCAAGACCCGTCCGGGACTAAGAACACCGGGGAGCTGTTTTTT. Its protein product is CASSQDPSGTKNTGELFF.